This is a list of T cell receptor beta chains from one sample in a study of early T cells in non-severe SARS-CoV-2 infection. TCRdb re-analysed the 5' RACE reads in MiXCR, keeping a single row per CDR3 protein. The repertoire holds around 70,000 distinct CDR3 sequences, with roughly an eighth as singletons. The sample consisted of whole blood. These receptors all come from an adult who was a healthcare worker with PCR-confirmed SARS-CoV-2 infection or an uninfected control (not recorded which). Each CDR3 is given with its conserved first and last residue. Each record gives: J gene, V gene, CDR3 length, CDR3 protein.

J gene: TRBJ2-3
V gene: TRBV28
CDR3 length: 15
CDR3 protein: CASTSSAGSTDTQYF

J gene: TRBJ2-7
V gene: TRBV11-2
CDR3 length: 11
CDR3 protein: CASAPGGEQYF

J gene: TRBJ2-3
V gene: TRBV7-6
CDR3 length: 16
CDR3 protein: CASSLAGAGDADTQYF

J gene: TRBJ1-1
V gene: TRBV18
CDR3 length: 15
CDR3 protein: CASSPTDRANTEAFF

J gene: TRBJ2-5
V gene: TRBV7-9
CDR3 length: 15
CDR3 protein: CASSSLNRGQETQYF

J gene: TRBJ2-1
V gene: TRBV7-6
CDR3 length: 15
CDR3 protein: CASSFTTGAYNEQFF

J gene: TRBJ1-4
V gene: TRBV27
CDR3 length: 17
CDR3 protein: CASRRDRGHLADEKLFF

J gene: TRBJ1-1
V gene: TRBV7-3
CDR3 length: 13
CDR3 protein: CASSKGEGTEAFF

J gene: TRBJ2-3
V gene: TRBV18
CDR3 length: 11
CDR3 protein: CASTGTDTQYF

J gene: TRBJ1-6
V gene: TRBV7-8
CDR3 length: 14
CDR3 protein: CASSLDRGWSPLHF

J gene: TRBJ2-5
V gene: TRBV20-1
CDR3 length: 14
CDR3 protein: CSARAGPHVETQYF

J gene: TRBJ2-1
V gene: TRBV5-1
CDR3 length: 16
CDR3 protein: CASSLPGQSSYNEQFF

J gene: TRBJ2-7
V gene: TRBV2
CDR3 length: 14
CDR3 protein: CASSVSGDSYEQYF

J gene: TRBJ2-2
V gene: TRBV5-1
CDR3 length: 16
CDR3 protein: CASSLGLAGTTGELFF

J gene: TRBJ1-2
V gene: TRBV19
CDR3 length: 13
CDR3 protein: CASSRGGSDGYTF

J gene: TRBJ2-7
V gene: TRBV6-6
CDR3 length: 16
CDR3 protein: CASSYSSSGSIYEQYF

J gene: TRBJ2-5
V gene: TRBV5-1
CDR3 length: 13
CDR3 protein: CASSTGAGETQYF

J gene: TRBJ2-7
V gene: TRBV7-9
CDR3 length: 14
CDR3 protein: CASSLVAGELEQYF

J gene: TRBJ2-1
V gene: TRBV20-1
CDR3 length: 15
CDR3 protein: CSARDRQDYYNEQFF

J gene: TRBJ2-3
V gene: TRBV20-1
CDR3 length: 17
CDR3 protein: CSARDVTSGRVGDTQYF

J gene: TRBJ2-3
V gene: TRBV28
CDR3 length: 12
CDR3 protein: CASSFPGLTQYF

J gene: TRBJ1-2
V gene: TRBV9
CDR3 length: 19
CDR3 protein: CASSTVLGGGGGGNYGYTF

J gene: TRBJ2-1
V gene: TRBV2
CDR3 length: 14
CDR3 protein: CASTRGRPESEQFF

J gene: TRBJ2-3
V gene: TRBV6-2/TRBV6-3
CDR3 length: 11
CDR3 protein: CASSYPSTQYF

J gene: TRBJ2-1
V gene: TRBV28
CDR3 length: 20
CDR3 protein: CASSSPSAGGTSGTYNEQFF

J gene: TRBJ1-1
V gene: TRBV7-9
CDR3 length: 13
CDR3 protein: CASSSLGTGEAFF

J gene: TRBJ1-5
V gene: TRBV19
CDR3 length: 14
CDR3 protein: CASSIMDTNQPQHF

J gene: TRBJ2-7
V gene: TRBV6-6
CDR3 length: 11
CDR3 protein: CASSYGGEQYF

J gene: TRBJ2-2
V gene: TRBV28
CDR3 length: 15
CDR3 protein: CASSDTGARTGELFF

J gene: TRBJ1-5
V gene: TRBV6-5
CDR3 length: 13
CDR3 protein: CASSHGTRQPQHF

J gene: TRBJ2-1
V gene: TRBV20-1
CDR3 length: 14
CDR3 protein: CSAITGDFYNEQFF

J gene: TRBJ2-3
V gene: TRBV9
CDR3 length: 15
CDR3 protein: CASSWTSGRPDTQYF

J gene: TRBJ2-7
V gene: TRBV12-3/TRBV12-4
CDR3 length: 13
CDR3 protein: CASSDGTTYEQYF

J gene: TRBJ1-1
V gene: TRBV7-3
CDR3 length: 13
CDR3 protein: CASRAAGGGKAFF

J gene: TRBJ2-7
V gene: TRBV6-2/TRBV6-3
CDR3 length: 18
CDR3 protein: CASSYSAAGTSSHYEQYF

J gene: TRBJ2-4
V gene: TRBV7-2
CDR3 length: 17
CDR3 protein: CASSKGGSSGAKNIQYF

J gene: TRBJ2-7
V gene: TRBV5-4
CDR3 length: 13
CDR3 protein: CASSFNRDYEQYF

J gene: TRBJ2-3
V gene: TRBV6-5
CDR3 length: 15
CDR3 protein: CASSYTATHTDTQYF

J gene: TRBJ1-3
V gene: TRBV9
CDR3 length: 16
CDR3 protein: CASSARGVRSGNTIYF

J gene: TRBJ2-1
V gene: TRBV14
CDR3 length: 15
CDR3 protein: CASSGGLAIYNEQFF

J gene: TRBJ1-2
V gene: TRBV7-2
CDR3 length: 15
CDR3 protein: CASSPSGTGYYGYTF

J gene: TRBJ1-1
V gene: TRBV27
CDR3 length: 15
CDR3 protein: CASSLSDTWGTEAFF

J gene: TRBJ2-7
V gene: TRBV7-6
CDR3 length: 13
CDR3 protein: CASSLATGYEQYF

J gene: TRBJ2-2
V gene: TRBV24-1
CDR3 length: 13
CDR3 protein: CATSSGNTGELFF

J gene: TRBJ1-5
V gene: TRBV20-1
CDR3 length: 18
CDR3 protein: CSARRTGRGYRSNQPQHF

J gene: TRBJ2-7
V gene: TRBV20-1
CDR3 length: 15
CDR3 protein: CSARDTTSGTYEQYF

J gene: TRBJ1-2
V gene: TRBV27
CDR3 length: 19
CDR3 protein: CASSPYAPGQAPANYGYTF

J gene: TRBJ2-5
V gene: TRBV5-1
CDR3 length: 15
CDR3 protein: CASSFSGSREETQYF

J gene: TRBJ2-5
V gene: TRBV9
CDR3 length: 13
CDR3 protein: CASSAGTLETQYF

J gene: TRBJ1-2
V gene: TRBV3-1
CDR3 length: 13
CDR3 protein: CASSQDSRYGYTF

J gene: TRBJ2-7
V gene: TRBV20-1
CDR3 length: 17
CDR3 protein: CSARVEIAEPSSYEQYF

J gene: TRBJ1-2
V gene: TRBV7-9
CDR3 length: 14
CDR3 protein: CASSAGTANYGYTF

J gene: TRBJ2-7
V gene: TRBV18
CDR3 length: 16
CDR3 protein: CASSLLVGSNGAEQYF

J gene: TRBJ2-7
V gene: TRBV14
CDR3 length: 13
CDR3 protein: CASSQDIIMGQYF